A single sample is the source of the 24 T cell receptor beta chains below, sequenced in a study of Ad26.COV2.S vaccination and SARS-CoV-2 variants. Method: immunoSEQ multiplex PCR; TCRdb's copy keeps in-frame clones and lacks some. The table includes about 94,000 clones, approximately 86% detected once. The sequencing used peripheral blood, collected after recovery from COVID-19. Receptors were obtained from a human donor who had recovered from COVID-19.

This clone has more than one count but fewer than ten. This chain joins TRBV4-3 and TRBJ1-1; tentative D call: TRBD1 (6 bases). From germline, CDR1 is LGHNA and CDR2 YSLEER. This CDR3 is 15 amino acids long. Trimming removed 1 base at V and 1 base at J, with 10 bases between. The CDR3 DNA reads TGCGCCAGCAGCCAAGGTAACAGGGAGAACACTGAAGCTTTCTTT. Residues: CASSQGNRENTEAFF.

Concerning this clone itself: This sample includes further DNA sequences coding for the same CDR3. The chain is built from TRBV4-1 and TRBJ1-1; TRBD1 matches 7 bases. V lost 2 bases, J lost 1 base, and 7 bases stayed unmatched. The CDR3 has 16 amino acids. Germline lookup yields CDR1 MGHRA and CDR2 YSYEKL. The CDR3 region is CASSQKGDRANTEAFF. CDR3 coding DNA: TGCGCCAGCAGCCAAAAGGGCGACAGGGCGAACACTGAAGCTTTCTTT.

This clone has a single count. The V and J genes are TRBV20-1 and TRBJ2-1; 14 bases are a match to TRBD2. The germline V gene encodes CDR1 DFQATT and CDR2 SNEGSKA (reference sequence). CDR3 size: 14 residues. Germline trimming cut 3 bases from V and 9 bases from J; bases unmatched to any gene: 4. The CDR3 protein is CSASMGLAGVEQFF. DNA for the CDR3: TGCAGTGCTAGTATGGGACTAGCGGGAGTTGAGCAGTTCTTC.

V gene TRBV12-3 or TRBV12-4 combines with J gene TRBJ1-1; D not resolved. This CDR3 has 11 residues. V lost 7 bases and J 11 bases, leaving 14 bases between the germline ends. The CDR3 loop is CASKEIRRAFF. CDR3 coding DNA: TGTGCCAGCAAAGAGATCCGAAGGGCTTTCTTT.

This rearrangement joins TRBV5-6 to TRBJ2-2; the D gene could be TRBD1 or TRBD2 (5 bases each). CDR3 size: 16 residues. V lost 4 bases, J lost 3 bases, and 16 bases lay in between. The germline CDR1 and CDR2 sequences are SGHDT and YYEEEE. CDR3 residues: CASSQTWGSYTGELFF. As DNA, the CDR3 is TGTGCCAGCAGCCAAACCTGGGGGAGTTACACCGGGGAGCTGTTTTTT.

V is TRBV27 and J is TRBJ1-5; no clear D. CDR3 length: 14 amino acids. With 2 bases removed from V and 7 bases from J, the gap between germline ends came to 12 bases. CDR1 is MNHEY and CDR2 is SMNVEV in the germline V gene (reference sequence). CDR3 in DNA: TGTGCCAGCAGTTTAATGCCGGGTGGGCAGCCCCAGCATTTT. As protein: CASSLMPGGQPQHF.

The chain employs TRBV4-3 and TRBJ2-5; D is possibly TRBD1 (6 bases). V was trimmed by 2 bases and J by 1 base, leaving 11 bases between them. CDR3 length: 15 residues. The germline V gene encodes CDR1 LGHNA and CDR2 YSLEER. As DNA, the CDR3 is TGCGCCAGCAGCCAAAATACAGGGAGCCAAGAGACCCAGTACTTC. As protein: CASSQNTGSQETQYF.

The rearrangement joins TRBV3-1 (or the pseudogene TRBV3-2) to TRBJ2-1; TRBD2 aligns across 11 bases. The V gene's germline CDR1 is LGHDT and CDR2 YNNKEL (reference sequence). The CDR3 sequence is 16 residues long. Trimming at V came to 4 bases and at J to 3 bases, leaving 5 bases not matched to a gene. CDR3: CASSRTLAGGYNEQFF. CDR3 nucleotide sequence: TGTGCCAGCAGCCGTACCCTAGCGGGAGGCTACAATGAGCAGTTCTTC.

This clone was counted between two and nine times. The chain has TRBV6-2 or TRBV6-3 and TRBJ1-5; no clear D gene. The CDR3 totals 16 residues. In germline, CDR1 is MNHEY, CDR2 SVGEGT. V was cut by 1 base and J by 0 bases, with 10 bases left in between. Written as DNA, the CDR3 is TGTGCCAGCAGTTACTACGGAATCGATAGCAATCAGCCCCAGCATTTT. This codes for CASSYYGIDSNQPQHF.

The rearrangement uses TRBV10-3 and TRBJ1-1; D might be TRBD1 (5 bases). CDR1 and CDR2 (germline): ENHRY, SYGVKD. V was trimmed by 0 bases and J by 0 bases, leaving 14 bases between them. The CDR3 covers 17 residues. The CDR3 region has the DNA TGTGCCATCAGTGAGTCCGTTCCGGGACGGCTGAACACTGAAGCTTTCTTT. Its protein product is CAISESVPGRLNTEAFF.

This chain joins TRBV10-3 and TRBJ1-5; D remains ambiguous. Germline V CDR1 and CDR2: ENHRY, SYGVKD. The CDR3 contains 14 residues. Between the trimmed V and J ends, which lost 4 bases and 4 bases, there was a span of 11 bases. CDR3 residues: CAISVEGKNQPQHF. CDR3 DNA: TGTGCCATCAGTGTGGAAGGAAAGAATCAGCCCCAGCATTTT.

This clone was picked up a small number of times. The same CDR3 is also encoded by other DNA sequences in this sample. The chain employs TRBV7-2 and TRBJ2-5; TRBD1 might be the D (6 bases). Germline values: CDR1 SGHTA, CDR2 FQGNSA. The V gene lost 0 bases and the J gene lost 2 bases, with 7 bases spanning the gap. CDR3 size: 14 residues. The CDR3 here is CASSLARGQETQYF. CDR3 nucleotides: TGTGCCAGCAGCTTAGCAAGGGGGCAAGAGACCCAGTACTTC.

The chain links TRBV7-2 to TRBJ2-7; no clear D. This CDR3 has 13 residues. V was trimmed by 2 bases and J by 2 bases, leaving 7 bases between them. Germline loops: CDR1 SGHTA, CDR2 FQGNSA. CDR3 sequence reads: CASSLRLTYEQYF. The CDR3 DNA is TGTGCCAGCAGCTTACGACTTACCTACGAGCAGTACTTC.

This chain links TRBV6-2 or TRBV6-3 with TRBJ1-1; D ambiguous. V was cut by 1 base and J by 4 bases, with 10 bases left in between. The CDR3 contains 14 residues. Per the germline V gene, CDR1 is MNHEY and CDR2 is SVGEGT. The CDR3 loop reads CASSYFVGSTEAFF. The CDR3 nucleotides are TGTGCCAGCAGTTACTTCGTTGGGAGCACTGAAGCTTTCTTT.

The rearrangement links TRBV28 to TRBJ1-3; D uncertain. V lost 6 bases to trimming and J lost 2 bases, with 20 bases between them. The CDR3 is made up of 17 amino acids. The germline CDR1 and CDR2 sequences are MDHEN and SYDVKM. The CDR3 DNA reads TGTGCCAGCAGCCCTCACGGGTGGGGAGTTCCTGGAAACACCATATATTTT. Protein sequence: CASSPHGWGVPGNTIYF.

The chain recombines TRBV28 with TRBJ1-2, with no clear D. Between the trimmed V and J ends, which lost 10 bases and 7 bases, there was a span of 22 bases. Germline V gene lookup returns CDR1 MDHEN and CDR2 SYDVKM. This CDR3 spans 14 amino acids. DNA for the CDR3: TGTGCCACCAGACCCCAAGGCCTGTTTGGTGGCTACACCTTC. Its translation is CATRPQGLFGGYTF.

J is TRBJ1-2 and V is TRBV4-3, with no clear D. The V end lost 0 bases, the J end lost 4 bases, and 6 bases lay between the germline ends. The CDR3 extends over 13 amino acids. CDR1 and CDR2 from the germline V gene are LGHNA and YSLEER. DNA of the CDR3: TGCGCCAGCAGCCAAGATCGGGGCTATGGCTACACCTTC. Its protein product is CASSQDRGYGYTF.

The V call is TRBV19, the J call TRBJ2-1, with 7 nucleotides matching TRBD2. Losses at the gene ends were 3 bases for V and 7 bases for J; bases not matched to a gene: 9. This CDR3 has 15 residues. Germline V gene sequence: CDR1 LNHDA, CDR2 SQIVND (reference sequence). Here the CDR3 reads CASSIIAGALNEQFF. CDR3 nucleotides: TGTGCCAGTAGTATCATAGCGGGTGCACTTAATGAGCAGTTCTTC.

The J gene is TRBJ2-1, the V gene TRBV7-9; TRBD1 might be the D (5 bases). Deletions cut 5 bases from V and 3 bases from J, with 8 bases between. Germline loops: CDR1 SEHNR, CDR2 FQNEAQ (reference sequence). This CDR3 is built from 13 residues. The CDR3 DNA sequence: TGTGCCAGCAGCCCCAGGGTCTACAATGAGCAGTTCTTC. Translating it yields CASSPRVYNEQFF. The whole variable domain, remainder taken from reference TRBV7-9 and TRBJ2-1, is DTGVSQNPRHKITKRGQNVTFRCDPISEHNRLYWYRQTLGQGPEFLTYFQNEAQLEKSRLLSDRFSAERPKGSFSTLEIQRTEQGDSAMYLCASSPRVYNEQFFGPGTRLTVL.

This chain links TRBV4-1 with TRBJ2-4, with TRBD2 as a possible D gene (6 bases). The CDR3 contains 18 residues. V was pared by 0 bases and J by 1 base, with 16 bases between. CDR1 MGHRA and CDR2 YSYEKL come from the germline V gene. The CDR3 DNA reads TGCGCCAGCAGCCAAGAACTGGAGGGGAGGATGGCCAAAAACATTCAGTACTTC. Translation: CASSQELEGRMAKNIQYF.

The chain employs TRBV5-6 and TRBJ1-2, with D unresolved. The CDR3 is 14 amino acids. V lost 0 bases, J lost 6 bases, and 12 bases lay in between. CDR1 SGHDT and CDR2 YYEEEE come from the germline V gene. The CDR3 region has the DNA TGTGCCAGCAGCTTGGATGGGTCCAGCCATGGCTACACCTTC. As protein: CASSLDGSSHGYTF.

This chain connects TRBV7-6 to TRBJ2-5, with D possibly being TRBD1 (6 bases). The germline CDR1 and CDR2 sequences are SGHVS and FNYEAQ. The CDR3 runs to 15 residues. V gave up 2 bases and J gave up 2 bases, with 12 bases separating them. In DNA form, the CDR3 reads TGTGCCAGCAGCTTACAAAGGACAGAACAAGAGACCCAGTACTTC. Its translation is CASSLQRTEQETQYF.

The chain employs TRBV11-3 and TRBJ2-5, with D perhaps TRBD1 (5 bases). The germline V and J ends were trimmed by 1 base and 1 base, with 10 bases remaining between them. Germline assignment: CDR1 SGHNT and CDR2 YENEEA. This CDR3 is 15 amino acids long. The CDR3, as DNA: TGTGCCAGCAGCTTAGGTGGGGCGACCCAAGAGACCCAGTACTTC. Translation gives CASSLGGATQETQYF.

The CDR3: CASSPLDEKTNYGYTF. CDR3 in DNA: TGTGCCAGCTCACCACTTGATGAAAAGACTAACTATGGCTACACCTTC. The rearrangement joins TRBV18 to TRBJ1-2, with D unclear. The germline CDR1 and CDR2 sequences are KGHSH and LQKENI. The CDR3 is 16 residues long. V lost 1 base and J 0 bases, leaving 12 bases between the germline ends.